The rows below give T cell receptor beta chains drawn from one sample of a study of blood T cell repertoires in COVID-19. TCRdb's table, derived via immunoSEQ multiplex PCR, lists solely in-frame clones and lacks some. The data hold around 330,000 clones, with 89% observed a single time. Sequencing was carried out using PBMCs or T cells enriched from blood (not recorded which). Source of these receptors: a woman aged 40 to 55 who had recovered from COVID-19. The CDR3 runs from the conserved cysteine through the conserved F or W. The D gene is left open where the match is weak. Clone size appears in some rows only: once, few, many, or a class for an expanded clone.

V gene: TRBV11-2
D gene: TRBD1
J gene: TRBJ1-3
clone size: once
CDR3 protein: CASTLPDRGSGNTIYF
CDR3 DNA: TGTGCCAGCACCCTCCCCGACAGGGGTTCTGGAAACACCATATATTTT

V gene: TRBV9
D gene: TRBD2
J gene: TRBJ2-3
clone size: NA
CDR3 protein: CASSVSSGGSTDTQYF
CDR3 DNA: TGTGCCAGCAGCGTGTCTAGCGGGGGGAGCACAGATACGCAGTATTTT

V gene: TRBV11-2
D gene: TRBD2
J gene: TRBJ2-1
clone size: NA
CDR3 protein: CASSLAGSGVYNEQFF
CDR3 DNA: TGTGCCAGCAGCTTAGCGGGTAGCGGGGTATACAATGAGCAGTTCTTC

V gene: TRBV9
D gene: NA
J gene: TRBJ1-3
clone size: NA
CDR3 protein: CASSEQGSGNTIYF
CDR3 DNA: TGTGCCAGCAGCGAACAGGGTTCTGGAAACACCATATATTTT

V gene: TRBV6-5
D gene: TRBD1
J gene: TRBJ1-2
clone size: NA
CDR3 protein: CASSPPTGPGYTF
CDR3 DNA: TGTGCCAGCAGTCCCCCGACAGGGCCCGGCTACACCTTC

V gene: TRBV19
D gene: TRBD1
J gene: TRBJ2-7
clone size: NA
CDR3 protein: CASSYRDSYEQYF
CDR3 DNA: TGTGCCAGCTCATACCGGGACAGCTACGAGCAGTACTTC

V gene: TRBV6-5
D gene: TRBD1
J gene: TRBJ1-2
clone size: NA
CDR3 protein: CASRRTGGADYGYTF
CDR3 DNA: TGTGCCAGCAGGCGGACAGGGGGGGCGGACTATGGCTACACCTTC

V gene: TRBV5-4
D gene: NA
J gene: TRBJ2-5
clone size: NA
CDR3 protein: CASSPGGFKTQYF
CDR3 DNA: TGTGCCAGCAGCCCCGGCGGCTTCAAGACCCAGTACTTC

V gene: TRBV15
D gene: TRBD1
J gene: TRBJ1-1
clone size: NA
CDR3 protein: CATSSPGQANTEAFF
CDR3 DNA: TGTGCCACCAGCAGCCCCGGACAGGCGAACACTGAAGCTTTCTTT

V gene: TRBV6-5
D gene: NA
J gene: TRBJ1-3
clone size: NA
CDR3 protein: CASRENVGNTIYF
CDR3 DNA: TGTGCCAGCAGGGAGAACGTGGGAAACACCATATATTTT

V gene: TRBV28
D gene: TRBD2
J gene: TRBJ2-1
clone size: NA
CDR3 protein: CASSPISGGYNEQFF
CDR3 DNA: TGTGCCAGCAGCCCCATTAGCGGGGGGTACAATGAGCAGTTCTTC

V gene: TRBV4-3
D gene: NA
J gene: TRBJ2-5
clone size: NA
CDR3 protein: CASSQDGGSQETQYF
CDR3 DNA: TGCGCCAGCAGCCAAGATGGGGGCAGCCAAGAGACCCAGTACTTC

V gene: TRBV19
D gene: TRBD1
J gene: TRBJ2-7
clone size: once
CDR3 protein: CASSIGTGALVGQYF
CDR3 DNA: TGTGCCAGTAGTATCGGGACAGGGGCACTTGTGGGGCAGTACTTC

V gene: TRBV6-4
D gene: TRBD1
J gene: TRBJ2-7
clone size: NA
CDR3 protein: CANSSGTEYEQYF
CDR3 DNA: TGTGCCAATTCCTCCGGGACAGAATACGAGCAGTACTTC

V gene: TRBV5-1
D gene: TRBD1
J gene: TRBJ2-1
clone size: NA
CDR3 protein: CASSWPGTGNEQFF
CDR3 DNA: TGCGCCAGCAGCTGGCCCGGGACAGGGAATGAGCAGTTCTTC

V gene: TRBV7-2
D gene: TRBD1
J gene: TRBJ1-1
clone size: NA
CDR3 protein: CASSFQQGAGTEAFF
CDR3 DNA: TGTGCCAGCAGCTTCCAACAGGGGGCCGGCACTGAAGCTTTCTTT

V gene: TRBV11-2
D gene: TRBD1
J gene: TRBJ2-3
clone size: NA
CDR3 protein: CASSLYRGSTDTQYF
CDR3 DNA: TGTGCCAGCAGCTTGTACAGGGGAAGCACAGATACGCAGTATTTT

V gene: TRBV25-1
D gene: NA
J gene: TRBJ1-3
clone size: NA
CDR3 protein: CASSGPTTGSGNTIYF
CDR3 DNA: TGTGCCAGCAGTGGCCCTACGACAGGTTCAGGAAACACCATATATTTT

V gene: TRBV5-1
D gene: TRBD1
J gene: TRBJ2-7
clone size: NA
CDR3 protein: CASSRDRSGLEQYF
CDR3 DNA: TGCGCCAGCAGCAGGGACAGGTCTGGCCTCGAGCAGTACTTC

V gene: TRBV6-5
D gene: NA
J gene: TRBJ1-2
clone size: NA
CDR3 protein: CASSYSINSYGYTF
CDR3 DNA: TGTGCCAGCAGTTACTCGATTAATAGCTATGGCTACACCTTC

V gene: TRBV7-9
D gene: TRBD1
J gene: TRBJ1-1
clone size: NA
CDR3 protein: CASSSPGTGAEAFF
CDR3 DNA: TGTGCCAGCAGCTCGCCCGGGACAGGCGCTGAAGCTTTCTTT

V gene: TRBV27
D gene: NA
J gene: TRBJ2-7
clone size: few
CDR3 protein: CASSLGRGGSYEQYF
CDR3 DNA: TGTGCCAGCAGCCTGGGGAGGGGGGGCTCCTACGAGCAGTACTTC

V gene: TRBV19
D gene: NA
J gene: TRBJ1-2
clone size: NA
CDR3 protein: CASSIPANYGYTF
CDR3 DNA: TGTGCCAGTAGTATACCAGCTAACTATGGCTACACCTTC

V gene: TRBV7-8
D gene: NA
J gene: TRBJ2-3
clone size: NA
CDR3 protein: CASSLGEALTDTQYF
CDR3 DNA: TGTGCCAGCAGCCTAGGGGAGGCACTCACAGATACGCAGTATTTT

V gene: TRBV29-1
D gene: TRBD1
J gene: TRBJ1-1
clone size: NA
CDR3 protein: CSVEVGQASGAFF
CDR3 DNA: TGCAGCGTTGAAGTGGGACAGGCTTCGGGAGCTTTCTTT

V gene: TRBV6-2/TRBV6-3
D gene: TRBD2
J gene: TRBJ2-5
clone size: NA
CDR3 protein: CASSQGLATQYF
CDR3 DNA: TGTGCCAGCAGTCAGGGACTAGCCACCCAGTACTTC

V gene: TRBV11-3
D gene: TRBD1
J gene: TRBJ1-2
clone size: NA
CDR3 protein: CASSRQGNYGYTF
CDR3 DNA: TGTGCCAGCAGCCGACAGGGAAATTATGGCTACACCTTC

V gene: TRBV18
D gene: NA
J gene: TRBJ1-2
clone size: NA
CDR3 protein: CASSPQGKGSNYGYTF
CDR3 DNA: TGTGCCAGCTCACCCCAGGGAAAGGGATCTAACTATGGCTACACCTTC

V gene: TRBV10-3
D gene: NA
J gene: TRBJ1-1
clone size: NA
CDR3 protein: CAISERQLEEAFF
CDR3 DNA: TGTGCCATCAGTGAGAGACAGCTAGAAGAAGCTTTCTTT

V gene: TRBV4-2
D gene: NA
J gene: TRBJ1-1
clone size: NA
CDR3 protein: CASSPGGSVRNTEAFF
CDR3 DNA: TGTGCCAGCAGCCCGGGGGGGTCGGTCAGGAACACTGAAGCTTTCTTT

V gene: TRBV6-5
D gene: TRBD1
J gene: TRBJ1-1
clone size: NA
CDR3 protein: CASSWRTGGFDTEAFF
CDR3 DNA: TGTGCCAGCAGTTGGAGGACAGGGGGTTTCGACACTGAAGCTTTCTTT

V gene: TRBV7-8
D gene: TRBD1
J gene: TRBJ1-1
clone size: NA
CDR3 protein: CASSFWDHWTGDGSEAFF
CDR3 DNA: TGTGCCAGCAGCTTCTGGGATCACTGGACAGGGGATGGGAGTGAAGCTTTCTTT

V gene: TRBV3-1/TRBV3-2
D gene: TRBD2
J gene: TRBJ2-1
clone size: NA
CDR3 protein: CASSFAGLAGHEQFF
CDR3 DNA: TGTGCCAGCAGTTTTGCTGGACTAGCGGGACATGAGCAGTTCTTC

V gene: TRBV6-5
D gene: NA
J gene: TRBJ1-1
clone size: NA
CDR3 protein: CASSGQSVGNTEAFF
CDR3 DNA: TGTGCCAGCAGCGGACAGTCCGTAGGGAACACTGAAGCTTTCTTT

V gene: TRBV11-2
D gene: TRBD2
J gene: TRBJ2-1
clone size: NA
CDR3 protein: CASSYTSGTYNEQFF
CDR3 DNA: TGTGCCAGCAGCTACACTAGCGGGACCTACAATGAGCAGTTCTTC

V gene: TRBV18
D gene: TRBD1
J gene: TRBJ1-5
clone size: NA
CDR3 protein: CASSPPTGNQPQHF
CDR3 DNA: TGTGCCAGCTCACCACCGACAGGGAATCAGCCCCAGCATTTT

V gene: TRBV29-1
D gene: TRBD2
J gene: TRBJ2-7
clone size: NA
CDR3 protein: CSSPIAGGLEEQYF
CDR3 DNA: TGCAGCAGTCCGATAGCGGGAGGCCTCGAGGAGCAGTACTTC

V gene: TRBV28
D gene: TRBD1
J gene: TRBJ1-4
clone size: NA
CDR3 protein: CASSLAGQGGEKLFF
CDR3 DNA: TGTGCCAGCAGTTTAGCCGGACAGGGGGGTGAAAAACTGTTTTTT

V gene: TRBV29-1
D gene: NA
J gene: TRBJ2-7
clone size: NA
CDR3 protein: CSVEVAAYEQYF
CDR3 DNA: TGCAGCGTTGAAGTGGCAGCCTACGAGCAGTACTTC

V gene: TRBV20-1
D gene: NA
J gene: TRBJ2-1
clone size: NA
CDR3 protein: CSAPDLGEQFF
CDR3 DNA: TGCAGTGCTCCTGATCTGGGCGAGCAGTTCTTC

V gene: TRBV6-2/TRBV6-3
D gene: TRBD2
J gene: TRBJ2-2
clone size: NA
CDR3 protein: CASSYASGRAAGELFF
CDR3 DNA: TGTGCCAGCAGTTACGCTAGCGGGAGGGCAGCCGGGGAGCTGTTTTTT

V gene: TRBV10-3
D gene: TRBD1
J gene: TRBJ2-7
clone size: NA
CDR3 protein: CAISELSPGQGFYEQYF
CDR3 DNA: TGTGCCATCAGTGAGCTCTCACCGGGACAGGGGTTCTACGAGCAGTACTTC

V gene: TRBV4-3
D gene: NA
J gene: TRBJ2-7
clone size: NA
CDR3 protein: CASSQGLRGSEQYF
CDR3 DNA: TGCGCCAGCAGCCAAGGATTAAGGGGTTCCGAGCAGTACTTC

V gene: TRBV18
D gene: TRBD1
J gene: TRBJ2-5
clone size: NA
CDR3 protein: CASSPWTGGAGETQYF
CDR3 DNA: TGTGCCAGCTCACCATGGACAGGGGGCGCCGGAGAGACCCAGTACTTC

V gene: TRBV5-4
D gene: NA
J gene: TRBJ2-3
clone size: NA
CDR3 protein: CASSLGSGSTDTQYF
CDR3 DNA: TGTGCCAGCAGCTTGGGGAGCGGGAGCACAGATACGCAGTATTTT

V gene: TRBV6-2/TRBV6-3
D gene: NA
J gene: TRBJ1-5
clone size: NA
CDR3 protein: CASSYYRGDNRAYNNQPQHF
CDR3 DNA: TGTGCCAGCAGTTACTATCGGGGGGATAACAGGGCCTATAACAATCAGCCCCAGCATTTT

V gene: TRBV9
D gene: TRBD1
J gene: TRBJ1-2
clone size: once
CDR3 protein: CASSGQGVGNYGYTF
CDR3 DNA: TGTGCCAGCAGCGGACAGGGGGTCGGCAACTATGGCTACACCTTC

V gene: TRBV2
D gene: NA
J gene: TRBJ1-2
clone size: NA
CDR3 protein: CASSELGGGYTF
CDR3 DNA: TGTGCCAGCAGTGAATTGGGGGGTGGCTACACCTTC

V gene: TRBV28
D gene: NA
J gene: TRBJ2-7
clone size: NA
CDR3 protein: CASSPRPGEQYF
CDR3 DNA: TGTGCCAGCAGTCCTAGACCTGGCGAGCAGTACTTC

V gene: TRBV5-1
D gene: NA
J gene: TRBJ1-1
clone size: few
CDR3 protein: CASTRDGGDTEAFF
CDR3 DNA: TGCGCCAGCACGCGGGACGGCGGAGACACTGAAGCTTTCTTT

V gene: TRBV5-1
D gene: TRBD2
J gene: TRBJ2-5
clone size: NA
CDR3 protein: CASSSGVKYSGRSQETQYF
CDR3 DNA: TGCGCCAGCAGCTCGGGGGTTAAGTATAGCGGGAGGTCCCAAGAGACCCAGTACTTC

V gene: TRBV4-3
D gene: TRBD2
J gene: TRBJ2-1
clone size: NA
CDR3 protein: CASSQDRGDWGDEQFF
CDR3 DNA: TGCGCCAGCAGCCAAGATCGGGGGGATTGGGGCGATGAGCAGTTCTTC

V gene: TRBV9
D gene: NA
J gene: TRBJ1-5
clone size: NA
CDR3 protein: CASSVAGGDQPQHF
CDR3 DNA: TGTGCCAGCAGCGTAGCCGGAGGGGATCAGCCCCAGCATTTT

V gene: TRBV6-5
D gene: TRBD1
J gene: TRBJ2-5
clone size: NA
CDR3 protein: CASSYSPRTGEETQYF
CDR3 DNA: TGTGCCAGCAGTTACTCGCCCCGGACAGGGGAAGAGACCCAGTACTTC

V gene: TRBV10-3
D gene: TRBD1
J gene: TRBJ1-1
clone size: NA
CDR3 protein: CAISGPGTGSGGAFF
CDR3 DNA: TGTGCCATCAGTGGTCCCGGGACAGGGTCGGGTGGAGCTTTCTTT

V gene: TRBV9
D gene: TRBD2
J gene: TRBJ2-5
clone size: NA
CDR3 protein: CASSARTSGSHETQYF
CDR3 DNA: TGTGCCAGCAGCGCTAGGACTAGCGGGAGCCATGAGACCCAGTACTTC

V gene: TRBV6-5
D gene: NA
J gene: TRBJ1-1
clone size: NA
CDR3 protein: CASSPLLHTEAFF
CDR3 DNA: TGTGCCAGCAGCCCCCTCCTCCACACTGAAGCTTTCTTT